This TCR beta chain was documented in a study of CD8 T cells in ankylosing spondylitis. Ten or more counts support this clonotype. Deletions cut 8 bases from V and 4 bases from J, with 8 bases between. Germline loops: CDR1 MNHEY, CDR2 SVGEGT. CDR3 size: 11 residues. Using its own MiXCR run on the 5' RACE reads, TCRdb lists one record per CDR3 protein. Among hundreds of thousands of distinct CDR3 sequences listed, around 25% were seen once. This TCR came from a male donor with ankylosing spondylitis or in good health (not recorded which). Sample: blood, either unsorted or a sorted T cell fraction (not recorded which). V is TRBV6-2 or TRBV6-3 and J is TRBJ1-2; D is ambiguous. CDR3 sequence: CASGTIYGYTF. The CDR3 DNA reads as TGTGCCAGCGGTACCATCTATGGCTACACCTTC.